Below, 5 T cell receptor beta chains from the same sample are listed, as sequenced in a study of cytomegalovirus exposure and HLA in healthy donors. The study ran its PCR with 60 Vbeta and 13 Jbeta primers. TCRdb's table, derived via immunoSEQ multiplex PCR, lists solely in-frame clones and lacks some. The sample has around 65,000 clones, roughly four fifths seen once. The sequenced sample consisted of PBMCs. These receptors originate from a woman in her twenties or thirties in good health and CMV-seropositive.

This rearrangement joins TRBV28 to TRBJ2-1, with TRBD2 identical over 15 bases. Germline V gene data show CDR1 as MDHEN and CDR2 as SYDVKM. This CDR3 comprises 20 residues. V was clipped by 2 bases and J by 10 bases; unmatched bases: 18. As DNA, the CDR3 is TGTGCCAGCAGTTTAAACCCTTTCATTGGACTAGCGGGAGGGAACAGGGAGCAGTTCTTC. Protein product: CASSLNPFIGLAGGNREQFF.

The CDR3 region has the DNA TGTGCCATCAGTGTCGGCTACGAGCAGTACTTC. Translated, it gives CAISVGYEQYF. This chain connects TRBV10-3 to TRBJ2-7; D uncertain. Trimming took 4 bases from V and 3 from J, leaving 4 bases between them. In germline, CDR1 is ENHRY, CDR2 SYGVKD. The CDR3 consists of 11 residues.

The genes are TRBV11-2 and TRBJ1-1; 8 bases agree with TRBD1. V lost 6 bases to trimming and J lost 7 bases; unmatched junction nucleotides: 13. Germline V CDR1 and CDR2: SGHAT, FQNNGV. The CDR3 loop spans 15 amino acids. The CDR3, as DNA: TGTGCCAGCAGACCCCTGACAGGGGATGTTGGTGAAGCTTTCTTT. Residues: CASRPLTGDVGEAFF.

This clone has just one count. The rearrangement uses TRBV5-4 and TRBJ2-7; D is possibly TRBD1 (6 bases). V was pared by 5 bases and J by 7 bases, with 25 bases between. The V gene's germline CDR1 is SGHNT and CDR2 YYREEE (reference sequence). This CDR3 is built from 16 residues. This CDR3 is CASSYKTGTPLGEQYF. The CDR3 DNA is TGTGCCAGCAGTTACAAGACCGGGACACCCCTTGGGGAGCAGTACTTC. The whole variable domain, remainder taken from reference TRBV5-4 and TRBJ2-7, is ETGVTQSPTHLIKTRGQQVTLRCSSQSGHNTVSWYQQALGQGPQFIFQYYREEENGRGNFPPRFSGLQFPNYSSELNVNALELDDSALYLCASSYKTGTPLGEQYFGPGTRLTVT.

The CDR3 coding sequence is TGTGCCAGCAGCTTCCGAGGGAGCACAGATACGCAGTATTTT. This translates into CASSFRGSTDTQYF. J is TRBJ2-3 and V is TRBV7-3, with a tentative D call TRBD2 (5 bases). Germline-derived CDR1 and CDR2 are SGHTA and FQGTGA. The V end was cut by 3 bases, the J end by 0 bases, with 7 bases between. There are 14 residues in the CDR3.